The clone carrying this TCR beta chain has ten or more counts. Antigen specificity is unknown. This sample is drawn from a study of T cells in Graves' hyperthyroidism and ophthalmopathy. Study-wide points: Ophthalmopathy stood apart from stable hyperthyroidism in a 13 V-J model.

Amplification of TCR beta CDR3 regions was performed using RNA transcripts as template. Using the HTBI primer set, a first-round RT-PCR was run on the TCR CDR3. TCRdb fed the multiplex PCR reads into MiXCR, producing one record per CDR3 protein. The sample has fewer than 850,000 distinct CDR3 sequences, 17% seen once. An absence of ophthalmopathy progression within 18 months meant stable Graves' hyperthyroidism. CDR1 and CDR2 from the germline V gene are SEHNR and FQNEAQ (reference sequence). The CDR3 is 13 residues long. V lost 2 bases and J 2 bases, leaving 5 bases between the germline ends. The sample taken for sequencing was blood. This sequence joins TRBV7-9 and TRBJ2-3; D is undetermined. The origin of this receptor is a man aged 45-65 years with Graves' hyperthyroidism. CDR3: CASSLPITDTQYF. CDR3 bases: TGTGCCAGCAGCTTACCTATCACAGATACGCAGTATTTT.